Each of the 4 T cell receptor beta chains below was sequenced from the same sample in a study of T cells in Graves' hyperthyroidism and ophthalmopathy. Template material for amplifying TCR beta CDR3 regions consisted of RNA transcripts. TCR CDR3 underwent first-round RT-PCR with the HTBI primer set. In TCRdb, the multiplex PCR reads were re-called with MiXCR into one record per CDR3 protein. Among hundreds of thousands of distinct CDR3 sequences, roughly 40% were seen once, and the ten largest hold 7.5% to 9.5%. Sequencing was performed on blood. The receptors here all came from a man younger than 35 with Graves' hyperthyroidism.

This clonotype was detected a few times. The DNA of the CDR3 is TGTGCCAGCAGCCCGAATAGGGGTCAGGAGCGGGTTCCCTACGAGCAGTACTTC. Translating it yields CASSPNRGQERVPYEQYF. The chain couples TRBV7-9 to TRBJ2-7; a possible D gene is TRBD2 (6 bases). CDR1 is SEHNR, CDR2 FQNEAQ, per germline (reference sequence). The CDR3 runs to 18 residues. V was clipped by 5 bases and J by 2 bases, with 25 bases between them.

V is TRBV29-1 and J is TRBJ1-2; D perhaps matches TRBD1 (6 bases). Per the germline V gene, CDR1 is SQVTM and CDR2 is ANQGSEA. Trimming shortened V by 6 bases and J by 8 bases, and 13 bases separated the two germline ends. The CDR3 has 11 residues. The CDR3 region is CSVDSLDGYTF. The CDR3 bases are TGCAGCGTGGACAGTTTGGACGGCTACACCTTC.

This CDR3 is CASSPLGTGLPEAFF. DNA for the CDR3: TGTGCCAGCAGCCCCCTGGGGACAGGACTACCTGAAGCTTTCTTT. This chain connects TRBV7-2 to TRBJ1-1, with 8 bases aligning to TRBD1. CDR3 length equals 15 residues. Looked up from germline, CDR1 is SGHTA and CDR2 is FQGNSA. Losses at the gene ends were 5 bases for V and 6 bases for J; bases not matched to a gene: 11.

This clonotype was detected many times. V gene TRBV19 combines with J gene TRBJ1-5, with D unclear. The germline V gene has CDR1 LNHDA and CDR2 SQIVND (reference sequence). There are 15 residues in the CDR3. V was clipped by 7 bases and J by 6 bases, with 19 bases between them. CDR3 loop: CASTPHSGVGQPQHF. The CDR3 nucleotides read TGTGCCAGTACCCCACATTCGGGAGTAGGTCAGCCCCAGCATTTT.